This TCR beta chain was retrieved from a study of blood T cell repertoires in COVID-19. Looking at the study overall: Donors in the United States, Italy and Spain gave samples during acute or convalescent COVID-19. PBMCs, B-cell-depleted T cells, or T cells provided the cDNA or gDNA that made up the material.

Original data processing: Researchers report that nucleated cell counts were estimated from reference gene primer amplification. The protocol was immunoSEQ multiplex PCR, while the TCRdb copy is restricted to in-frame clones and leaves out a portion. The V and J calls and clone size are taken from that table; D and trimming were inferred from the DNA. The data show tens of thousands of clones, approximately 85% seen once. Germline V gives CDR1 MNHEY, CDR2 SVGAGI. The V end was cut by 5 bases, the J end by 4 bases, with 17 bases between. The CDR3 sequence is 15 residues long. The clonotype comes from a woman aged 70 to 79 in a cohort sampled during active COVID-19. The V and J genes are TRBV6-5 and TRBJ1-2, with D possibly being TRBD1 (6 bases). The material sequenced was peripheral blood. The CDR3 is CASSPHREMGYGYTF. For the CDR3, the DNA is TGTGCCAGCAGTCCTCACAGGGAGATGGGCTATGGCTACACCTTC.